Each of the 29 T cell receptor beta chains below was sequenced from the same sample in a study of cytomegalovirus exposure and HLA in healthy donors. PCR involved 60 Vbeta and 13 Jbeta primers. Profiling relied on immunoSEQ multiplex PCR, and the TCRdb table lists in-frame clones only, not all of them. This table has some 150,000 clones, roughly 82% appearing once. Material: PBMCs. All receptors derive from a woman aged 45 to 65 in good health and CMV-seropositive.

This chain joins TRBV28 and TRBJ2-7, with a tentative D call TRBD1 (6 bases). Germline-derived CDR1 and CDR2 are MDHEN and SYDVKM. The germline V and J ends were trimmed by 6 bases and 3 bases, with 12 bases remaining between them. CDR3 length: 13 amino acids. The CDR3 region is CASSVRGYYEQYF. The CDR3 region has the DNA TGTGCCAGCAGCGTAAGGGGGTACTACGAGCAGTACTTC. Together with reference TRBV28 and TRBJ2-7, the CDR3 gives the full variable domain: DVKVTQSSRYLVKRTGEKVFLECVQDMDHENMFWYRQDPGLGLRLIYFSYDVKMKEKGDIPEGYSVSREKKERFSLILESASTNQTSMYLCASSVRGYYEQYFGPGTRLTVT.

The CDR3 reads CASSSRTGGYDTQYF. The CDR3 DNA reads as TGCGCCAGCAGCTCCAGGACAGGGGGCTATGATACGCAGTATTTT. The chain joins TRBV5-1 to TRBJ2-3; 11 bases align to TRBD1. Germline V gives CDR1 SGHRS, CDR2 YFSETQ. Germline trimming cut 3 bases from V and 6 bases from J; bases unmatched to any gene: 6. The CDR3 is 15 amino acids.

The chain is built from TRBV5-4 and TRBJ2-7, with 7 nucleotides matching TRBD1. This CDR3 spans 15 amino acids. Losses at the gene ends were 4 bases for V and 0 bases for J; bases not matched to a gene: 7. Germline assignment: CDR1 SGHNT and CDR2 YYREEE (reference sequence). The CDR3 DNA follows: TGTGCCAGCAGCCCACCGGGACAGACCTCCTACGAGCAGTACTTC. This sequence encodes CASSPPGQTSYEQYF. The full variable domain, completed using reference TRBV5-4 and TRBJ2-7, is ETGVTQSPTHLIKTRGQQVTLRCSSQSGHNTVSWYQQALGQGPQFIFQYYREEENGRGNFPPRFSGLQFPNYSSELNVNALELDDSALYLCASSPPGQTSYEQYFGPGTRLTVT.

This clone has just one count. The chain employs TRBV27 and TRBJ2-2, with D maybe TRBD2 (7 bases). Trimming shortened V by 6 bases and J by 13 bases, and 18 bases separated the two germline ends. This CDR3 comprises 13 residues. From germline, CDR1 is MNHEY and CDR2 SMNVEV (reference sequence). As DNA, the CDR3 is TGTGCCAGCAGACCGGGGGGCCTAGCGTCGCTGTTTTTT. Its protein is CASRPGGLASLFF.

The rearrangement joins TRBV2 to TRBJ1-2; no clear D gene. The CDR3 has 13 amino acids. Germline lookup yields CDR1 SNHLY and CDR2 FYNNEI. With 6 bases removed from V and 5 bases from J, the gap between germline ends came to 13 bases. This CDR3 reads CASRSQPVYGYTF. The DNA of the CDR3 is TGTGCCAGCAGAAGCCAACCGGTTTATGGCTACACCTTC.

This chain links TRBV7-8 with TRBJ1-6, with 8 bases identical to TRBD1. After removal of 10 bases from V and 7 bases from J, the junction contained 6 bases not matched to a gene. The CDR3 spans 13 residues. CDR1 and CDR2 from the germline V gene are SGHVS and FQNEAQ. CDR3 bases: TGTGCCACTGGACAGGGCGGAAATTCACCCCTCCACTTT. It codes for CATGQGGNSPLHF.

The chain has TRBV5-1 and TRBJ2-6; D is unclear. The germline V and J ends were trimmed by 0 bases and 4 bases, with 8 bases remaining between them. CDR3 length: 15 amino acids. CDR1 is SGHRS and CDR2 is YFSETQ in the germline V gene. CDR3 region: CASSLGWSGANVLTF. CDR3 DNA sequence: TGCGCCAGCAGCTTGGGATGGAGCGGGGCCAACGTCCTGACTTTC.

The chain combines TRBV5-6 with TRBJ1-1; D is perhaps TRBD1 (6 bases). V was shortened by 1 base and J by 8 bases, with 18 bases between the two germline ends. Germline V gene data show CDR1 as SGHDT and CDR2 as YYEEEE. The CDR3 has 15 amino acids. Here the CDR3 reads CASSLWGYRTAEAFF. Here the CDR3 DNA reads TGTGCCAGCAGCTTGTGGGGCTACAGGACAGCCGAAGCTTTCTTT.

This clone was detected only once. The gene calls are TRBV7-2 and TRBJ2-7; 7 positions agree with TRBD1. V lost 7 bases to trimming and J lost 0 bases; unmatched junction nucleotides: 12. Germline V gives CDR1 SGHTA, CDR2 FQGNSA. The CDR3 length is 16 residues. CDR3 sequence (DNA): TGTGCCAGCACCTCCGTCGGGACAGTGAGCTCCTACGAGCAGTACTTC. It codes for CASTSVGTVSSYEQYF.

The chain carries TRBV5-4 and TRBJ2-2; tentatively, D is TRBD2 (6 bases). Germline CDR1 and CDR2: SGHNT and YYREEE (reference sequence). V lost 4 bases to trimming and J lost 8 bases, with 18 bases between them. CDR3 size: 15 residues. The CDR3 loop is CASSIWGIGGGELFF. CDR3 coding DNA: TGTGCCAGCAGCATCTGGGGGATAGGAGGGGGGGAGCTGTTTTTT.

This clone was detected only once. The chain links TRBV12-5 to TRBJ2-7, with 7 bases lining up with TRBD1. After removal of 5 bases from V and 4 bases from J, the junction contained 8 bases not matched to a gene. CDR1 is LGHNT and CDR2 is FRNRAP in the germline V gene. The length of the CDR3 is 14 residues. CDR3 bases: TGTGCTAGTGGTCCGGGACAGACAACGTACGAGCAGTACTTC. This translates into CASGPGQTTYEQYF.

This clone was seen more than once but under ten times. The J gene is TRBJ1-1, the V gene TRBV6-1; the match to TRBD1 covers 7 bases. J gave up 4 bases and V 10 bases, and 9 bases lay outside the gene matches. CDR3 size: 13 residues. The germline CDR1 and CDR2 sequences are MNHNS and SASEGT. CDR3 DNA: TGTGCCACCCAATTGACAGGGCCCACTGAAGCTTTCTTT. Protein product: CATQLTGPTEAFF.

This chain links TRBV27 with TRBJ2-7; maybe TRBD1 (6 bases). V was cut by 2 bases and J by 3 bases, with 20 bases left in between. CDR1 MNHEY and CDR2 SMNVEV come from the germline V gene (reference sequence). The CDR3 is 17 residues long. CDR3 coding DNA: TGTGCCAGCAGTTTAGGGCGGCCGGGACAACCTATCTACGAGCAGTACTTC. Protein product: CASSLGRPGQPIYEQYF.

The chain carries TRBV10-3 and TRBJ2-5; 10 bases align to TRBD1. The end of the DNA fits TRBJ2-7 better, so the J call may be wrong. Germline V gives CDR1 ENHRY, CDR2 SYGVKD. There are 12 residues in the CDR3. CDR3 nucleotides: TGTGCCACAGGGGACAGGGGTTACGAGCAGTACTTC. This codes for CATGDRGYEQYF.

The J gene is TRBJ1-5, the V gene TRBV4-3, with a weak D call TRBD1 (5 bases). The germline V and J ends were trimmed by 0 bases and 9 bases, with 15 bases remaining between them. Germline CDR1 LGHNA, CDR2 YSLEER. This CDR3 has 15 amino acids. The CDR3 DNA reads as TGCGCCAGCAGCCAAGATAGGGGAACAGCGTGGCCCCAGCATTTT. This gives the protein CASSQDRGTAWPQHF.

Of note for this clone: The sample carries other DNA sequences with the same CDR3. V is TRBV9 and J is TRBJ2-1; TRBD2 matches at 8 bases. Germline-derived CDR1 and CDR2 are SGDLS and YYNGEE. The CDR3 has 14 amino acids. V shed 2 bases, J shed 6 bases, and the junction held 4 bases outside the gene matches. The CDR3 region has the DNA TGTGCCAGCAGCGTGGTAGCGGGGACCAATGAGCAGTTCTTC. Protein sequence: CASSVVAGTNEQFF.

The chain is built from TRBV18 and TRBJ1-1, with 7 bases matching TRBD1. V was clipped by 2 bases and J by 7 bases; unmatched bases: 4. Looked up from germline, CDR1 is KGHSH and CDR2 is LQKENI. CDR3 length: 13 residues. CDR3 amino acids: CASSPRGQGEAFF. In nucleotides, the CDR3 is TGTGCCAGCTCACCAAGGGGGCAGGGTGAAGCTTTCTTT.

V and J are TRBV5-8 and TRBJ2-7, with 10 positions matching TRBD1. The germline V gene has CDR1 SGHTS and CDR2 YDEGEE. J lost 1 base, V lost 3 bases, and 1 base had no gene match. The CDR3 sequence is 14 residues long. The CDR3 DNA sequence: TGTGCCAGCAGCTGGACAGGGGGTTCCTACGAGCAGTACTTC. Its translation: CASSWTGGSYEQYF. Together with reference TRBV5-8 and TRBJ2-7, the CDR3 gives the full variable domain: EAGVTQSPTHLIKTRGQQATLRCSPISGHTSVYWYQQALGLGLQFLLWYDEGEERNRGNFPPRFSGRQFPNYSSELNVNALELEDSALYLCASSWTGGSYEQYFGPGTRLTVT.

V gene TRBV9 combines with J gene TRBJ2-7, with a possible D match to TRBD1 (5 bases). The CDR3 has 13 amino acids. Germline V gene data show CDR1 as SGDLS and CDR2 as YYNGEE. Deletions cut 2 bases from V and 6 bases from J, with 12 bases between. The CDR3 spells CASSVFGQGEQYF. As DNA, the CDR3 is TGTGCCAGCAGCGTCTTCGGACAAGGCGAGCAGTACTTC. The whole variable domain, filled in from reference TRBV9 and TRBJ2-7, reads DSGVTQTPKHLITATGQRVTLRCSPRSGDLSVYWYQQSLDQGLQFLIQYYNGEERAKGNILERFSAQQFPDLHSELNLSSLELGDSALYFCASSVFGQGEQYFGPGTRLTVT.

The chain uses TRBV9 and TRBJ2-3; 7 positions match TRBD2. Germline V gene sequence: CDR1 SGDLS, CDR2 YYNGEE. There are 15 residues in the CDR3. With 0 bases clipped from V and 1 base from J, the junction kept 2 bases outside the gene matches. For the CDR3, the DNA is TGTGCCAGCAGCGTAGCTGCGGGGGGCACAGATACGCAGTATTTT. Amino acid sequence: CASSVAAGGTDTQYF.

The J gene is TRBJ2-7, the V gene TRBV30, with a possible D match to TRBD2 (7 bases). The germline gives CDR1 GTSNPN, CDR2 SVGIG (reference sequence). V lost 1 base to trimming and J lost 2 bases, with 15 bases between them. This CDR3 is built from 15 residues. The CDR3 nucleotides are TGTGCCTGGAGTGCAGGGGCGGGGGTGACCTACGAGCAGTACTTC. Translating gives CAWSAGAGVTYEQYF.

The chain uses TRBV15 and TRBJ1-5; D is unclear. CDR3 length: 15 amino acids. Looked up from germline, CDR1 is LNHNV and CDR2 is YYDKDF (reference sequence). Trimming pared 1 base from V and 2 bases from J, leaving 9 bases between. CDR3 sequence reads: CATSRVQDGNQPQHF. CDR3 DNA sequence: TGTGCCACCAGCAGAGTTCAGGATGGCAATCAGCCCCAGCATTTT.

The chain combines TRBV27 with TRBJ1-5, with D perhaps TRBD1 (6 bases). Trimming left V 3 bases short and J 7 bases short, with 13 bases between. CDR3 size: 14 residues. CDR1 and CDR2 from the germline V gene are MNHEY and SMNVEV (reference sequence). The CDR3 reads CASSFGRGEQPQHF. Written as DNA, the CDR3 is TGTGCCAGCAGTTTCGGCAGGGGTGAACAGCCCCAGCATTTT.

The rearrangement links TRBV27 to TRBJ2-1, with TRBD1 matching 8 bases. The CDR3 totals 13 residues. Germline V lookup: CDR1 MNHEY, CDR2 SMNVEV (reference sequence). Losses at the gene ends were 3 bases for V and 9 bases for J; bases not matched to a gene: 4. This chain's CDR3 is CASSFSGGFEQFF. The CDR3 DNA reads TGTGCCAGCAGTTTTTCAGGGGGCTTTGAGCAGTTCTTC.

CDR3 sequence: CSVRTSGVRTDTQYF. CDR3 sequence (DNA): TGCAGCGTCCGGACTAGCGGAGTCCGCACAGATACGCAGTATTTT. The gene calls are TRBV29-1 and TRBJ2-3; 10 bases align to TRBD2. CDR3 length: 15 amino acids. Germline CDR1 is SQVTM and CDR2 is ANQGSEA. Germline trimming cut 6 bases from V and 1 base from J; bases unmatched to any gene: 7.

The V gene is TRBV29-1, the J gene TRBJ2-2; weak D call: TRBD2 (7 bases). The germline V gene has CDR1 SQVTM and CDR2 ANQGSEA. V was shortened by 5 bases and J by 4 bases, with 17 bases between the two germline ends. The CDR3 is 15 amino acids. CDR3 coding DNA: TGCAGCGTTCCCCGAGGGGGGGCGGGCACCGGGGAGCTGTTTTTT. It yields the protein CSVPRGGAGTGELFF.

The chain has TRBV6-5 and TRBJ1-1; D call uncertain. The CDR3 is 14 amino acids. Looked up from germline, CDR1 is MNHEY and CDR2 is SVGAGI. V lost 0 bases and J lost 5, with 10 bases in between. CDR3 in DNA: TGTGCCAGCAGTTACTCGATAAGCGTGACTGAAGCTTTCTTT. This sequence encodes CASSYSISVTEAFF.

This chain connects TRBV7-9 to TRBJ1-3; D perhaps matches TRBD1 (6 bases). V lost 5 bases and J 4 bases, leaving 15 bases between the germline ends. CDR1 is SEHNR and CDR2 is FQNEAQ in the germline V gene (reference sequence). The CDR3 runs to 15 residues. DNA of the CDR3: TGTGCCAGCAGCCTTTTGAGGGGGAAAGGAAACACCATATATTTT. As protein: CASSLLRGKGNTIYF. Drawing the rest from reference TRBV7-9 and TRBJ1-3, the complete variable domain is DTGVSQNPRHKITKRGQNVTFRCDPISEHNRLYWYRQTLGQGPEFLTYFQNEAQLEKSRLLSDRFSAERPKGSFSTLEIQRTEQGDSAMYLCASSLLRGKGNTIYFGEGSWLTVV.

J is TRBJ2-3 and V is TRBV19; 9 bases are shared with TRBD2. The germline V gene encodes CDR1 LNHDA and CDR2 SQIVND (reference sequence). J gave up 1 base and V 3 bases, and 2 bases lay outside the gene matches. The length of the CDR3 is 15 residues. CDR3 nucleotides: TGTGCCAGTAGTATGCTAGCGGGGCGCACAGATACGCAGTATTTT. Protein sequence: CASSMLAGRTDTQYF.